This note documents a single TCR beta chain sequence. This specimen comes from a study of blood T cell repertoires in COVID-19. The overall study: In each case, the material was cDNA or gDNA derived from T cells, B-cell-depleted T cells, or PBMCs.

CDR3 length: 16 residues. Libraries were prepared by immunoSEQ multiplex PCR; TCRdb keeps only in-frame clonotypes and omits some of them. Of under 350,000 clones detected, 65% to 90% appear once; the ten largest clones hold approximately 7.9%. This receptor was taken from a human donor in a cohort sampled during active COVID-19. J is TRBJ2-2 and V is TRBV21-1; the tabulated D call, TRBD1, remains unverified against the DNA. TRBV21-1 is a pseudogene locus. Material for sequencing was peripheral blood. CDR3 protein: CASSKGEGQGTGELFF. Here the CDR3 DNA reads TGTGCCAGCAGCAAAGGGGAGGGACAGGGGACCGGGGAGCTGTTTTTT.